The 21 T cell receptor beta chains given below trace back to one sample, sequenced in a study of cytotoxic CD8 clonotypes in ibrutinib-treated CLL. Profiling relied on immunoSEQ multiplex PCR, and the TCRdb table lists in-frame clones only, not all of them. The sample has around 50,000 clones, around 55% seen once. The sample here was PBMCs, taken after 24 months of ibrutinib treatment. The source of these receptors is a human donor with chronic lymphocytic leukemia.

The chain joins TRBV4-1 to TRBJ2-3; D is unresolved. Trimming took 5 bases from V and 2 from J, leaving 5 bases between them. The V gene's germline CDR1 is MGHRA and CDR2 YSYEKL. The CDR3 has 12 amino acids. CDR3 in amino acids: CASSKNTDTQYF. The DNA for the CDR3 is TGCGCCAGCAGCAAGAACACAGATACGCAGTATTTT.

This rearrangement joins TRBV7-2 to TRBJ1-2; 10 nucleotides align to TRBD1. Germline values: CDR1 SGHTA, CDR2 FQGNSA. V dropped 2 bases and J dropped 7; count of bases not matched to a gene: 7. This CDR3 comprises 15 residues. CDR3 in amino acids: CASSLRLGQGSGYTF. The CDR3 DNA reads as TGTGCCAGCAGCTTAAGGTTGGGACAGGGGAGTGGCTACACCTTC. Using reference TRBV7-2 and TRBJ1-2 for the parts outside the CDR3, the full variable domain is GAGVSQSPSNKVTEKGKDVELRCDPISGHTALYWYRQSLGQGLEFLIYFQGNSAPDKSGLPSDRFSAERTGGSVSTLTIQRTQQEDSAVYLCASSLRLGQGSGYTFGSGTRLTVV.

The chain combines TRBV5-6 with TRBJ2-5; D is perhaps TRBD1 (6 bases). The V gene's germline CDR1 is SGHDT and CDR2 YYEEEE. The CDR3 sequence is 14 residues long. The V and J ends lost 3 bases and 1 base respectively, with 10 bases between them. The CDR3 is CASSSGQFQETQYF. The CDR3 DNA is TGTGCCAGCAGCTCCGGACAGTTCCAAGAGACCCAGTACTTC.

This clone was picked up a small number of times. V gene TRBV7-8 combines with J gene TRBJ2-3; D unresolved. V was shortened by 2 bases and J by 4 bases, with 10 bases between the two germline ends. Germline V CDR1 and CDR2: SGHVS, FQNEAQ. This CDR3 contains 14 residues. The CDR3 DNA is TGTGCCAGCAGCTTAAGGGATAGTTCAGATACGCAGTATTTT. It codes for CASSLRDSSDTQYF.

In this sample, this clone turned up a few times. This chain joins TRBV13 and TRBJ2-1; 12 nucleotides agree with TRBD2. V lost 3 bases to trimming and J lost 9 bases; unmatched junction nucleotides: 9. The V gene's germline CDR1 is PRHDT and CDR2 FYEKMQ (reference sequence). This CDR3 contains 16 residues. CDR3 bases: TGTGCCAGCAGCTTTCGGGCTAGCGGGAGGGCCACTGAGCAGTTCTTC. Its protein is CASSFRASGRATEQFF.

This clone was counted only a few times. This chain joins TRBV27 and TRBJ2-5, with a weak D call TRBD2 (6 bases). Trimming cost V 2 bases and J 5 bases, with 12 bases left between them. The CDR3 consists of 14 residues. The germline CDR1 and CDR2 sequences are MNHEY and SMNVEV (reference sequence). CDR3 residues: CASSLAGLGETQYF. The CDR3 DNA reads TGTGCCAGCAGTTTAGCGGGGCTGGGGGAGACCCAGTACTTC.

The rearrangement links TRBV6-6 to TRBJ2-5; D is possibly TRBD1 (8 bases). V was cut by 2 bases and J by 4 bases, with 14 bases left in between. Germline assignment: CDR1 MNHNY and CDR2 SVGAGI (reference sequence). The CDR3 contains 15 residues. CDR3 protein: CASSYTHRGGETQYF. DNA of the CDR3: TGTGCCAGCAGTTACACCCACAGGGGGGGAGAGACCCAGTACTTC.

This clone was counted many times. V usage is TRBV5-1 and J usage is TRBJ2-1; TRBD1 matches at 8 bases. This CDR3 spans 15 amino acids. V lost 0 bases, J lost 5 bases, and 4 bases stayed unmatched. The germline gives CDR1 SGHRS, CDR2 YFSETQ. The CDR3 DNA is TGCGCCAGCAGCTTGGTCGGACAGGGAAACAATGAGCAGTTCTTC. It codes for CASSLVGQGNNEQFF.

The CDR3 DNA reads as TGTGCCTGGAGTAGAAAACAGGACTTTGAAAAACTGTTTTTT. Translation gives CAWSRKQDFEKLFF. The J gene is TRBJ1-4, the V gene TRBV30, with D possibly matching TRBD1 (5 bases). Per germline, CDR1 GTSNPN and CDR2 SVGIG (reference sequence). The length of the CDR3 is 14 residues. Trimming took 2 bases from V and 7 from J, leaving 14 bases between them.

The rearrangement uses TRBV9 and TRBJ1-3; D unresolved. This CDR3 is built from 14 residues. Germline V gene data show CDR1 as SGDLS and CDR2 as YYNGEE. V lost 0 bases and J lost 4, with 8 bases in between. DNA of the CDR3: TGTGCCAGCAGCGTAGACAGCCTAGGAAACACCATATATTTT. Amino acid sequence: CASSVDSLGNTIYF.

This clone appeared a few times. CDR3 residues: CASSSSGTVGYGYTF. Here the CDR3 DNA reads TGTGCCAGCAGTTCGTCAGGGACGGTAGGCTATGGCTACACCTTC. The gene calls are TRBV28 and TRBJ1-2, with D perhaps TRBD1 (5 bases). CDR3 length: 15 residues. Germline V CDR1 and CDR2: MDHEN, SYDVKM. The V end lost 4 bases, the J end lost 4 bases, and 16 bases lay between the germline ends.

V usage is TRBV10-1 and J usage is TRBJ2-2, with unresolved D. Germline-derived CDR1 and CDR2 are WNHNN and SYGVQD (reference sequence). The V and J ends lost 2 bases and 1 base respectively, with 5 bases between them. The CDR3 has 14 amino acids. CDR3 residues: CASSEIGNTGELFF. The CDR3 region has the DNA TGCGCCAGCAGTGAGATAGGGAACACCGGGGAGCTGTTTTTT.

CDR3 loop: CATTSGVRDTDTQYF. DNA of the CDR3: TGTGCCACCACCAGTGGAGTTCGAGACACAGATACGCAGTATTTT. The chain couples TRBV15 to TRBJ2-3; D not certain. This CDR3 is built from 15 residues. Germline-derived CDR1 and CDR2 are LNHNV and YYDKDF (reference sequence). Deletions cut 7 bases from V and 2 bases from J, with 16 bases between.

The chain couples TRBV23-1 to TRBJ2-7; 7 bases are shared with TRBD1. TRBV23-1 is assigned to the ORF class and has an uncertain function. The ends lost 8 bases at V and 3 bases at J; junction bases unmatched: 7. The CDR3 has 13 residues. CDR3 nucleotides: TGCGCCAGCCGGACAGGCGAACTCTACGAGCAGTACGTC. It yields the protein CASRTGELYEQYV.

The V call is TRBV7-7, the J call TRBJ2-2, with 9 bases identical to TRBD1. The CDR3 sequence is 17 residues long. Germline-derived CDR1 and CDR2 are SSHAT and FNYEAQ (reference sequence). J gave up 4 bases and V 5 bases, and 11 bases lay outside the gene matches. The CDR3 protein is CASSPRAGTGTTGELFF. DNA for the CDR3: TGTGCCAGCAGCCCTCGAGCCGGGACAGGGACCACCGGGGAGCTGTTTTTT.

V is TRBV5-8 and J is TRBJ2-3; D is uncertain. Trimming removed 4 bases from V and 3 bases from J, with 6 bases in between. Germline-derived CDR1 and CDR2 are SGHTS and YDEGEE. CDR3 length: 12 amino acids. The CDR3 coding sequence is TGTGCCAGCAGCCCCCGAACAGATACGCAGTATTTT. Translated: CASSPRTDTQYF.

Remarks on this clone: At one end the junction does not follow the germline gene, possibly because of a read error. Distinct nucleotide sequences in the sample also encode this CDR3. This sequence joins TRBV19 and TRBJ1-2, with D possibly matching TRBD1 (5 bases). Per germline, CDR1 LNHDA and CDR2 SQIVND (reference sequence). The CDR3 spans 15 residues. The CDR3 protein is CASTLGAATNYGYTF. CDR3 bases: TGTGCTAGTACTCTCGGGGCGGCAACTAACTATGGCTACACCTTC.

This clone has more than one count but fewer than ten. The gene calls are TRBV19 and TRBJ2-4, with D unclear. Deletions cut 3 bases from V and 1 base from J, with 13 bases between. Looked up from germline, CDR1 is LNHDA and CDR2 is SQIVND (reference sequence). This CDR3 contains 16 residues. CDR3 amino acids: CASSMPGYRAKNIQYF. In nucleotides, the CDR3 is TGTGCCAGTAGTATGCCAGGTTATCGGGCCAAAAACATTCAGTACTTC. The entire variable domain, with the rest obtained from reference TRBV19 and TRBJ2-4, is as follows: DGGITQSPKYLFRKEGQNVTLSCEQNLNHDAMYWYRQDPGQGLRLIYYSQIVNDFQKGDIAEGYSVSREKKESFPLTVTSAQKNPTAFYLCASSMPGYRAKNIQYFGAGTRLSVL.

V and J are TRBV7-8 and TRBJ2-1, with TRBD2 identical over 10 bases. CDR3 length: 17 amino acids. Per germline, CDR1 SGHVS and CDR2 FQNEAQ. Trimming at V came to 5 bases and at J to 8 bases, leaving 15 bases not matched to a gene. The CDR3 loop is CASSPRTLAGVSHEQFF. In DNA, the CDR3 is TGTGCCAGCAGCCCTCGGACTCTAGCGGGAGTCAGTCATGAGCAGTTCTTC.

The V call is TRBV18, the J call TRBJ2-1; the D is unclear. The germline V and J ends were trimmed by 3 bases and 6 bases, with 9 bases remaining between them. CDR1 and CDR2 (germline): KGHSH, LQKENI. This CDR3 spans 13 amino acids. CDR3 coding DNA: TGTGCCAGCTCACCTACCTCTACCAATGAGCAGTTCTTC. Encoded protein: CASSPTSTNEQFF.

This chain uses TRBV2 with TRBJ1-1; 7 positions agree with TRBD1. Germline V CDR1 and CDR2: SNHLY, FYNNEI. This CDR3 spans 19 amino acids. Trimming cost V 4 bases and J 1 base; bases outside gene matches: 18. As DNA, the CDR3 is TGTGCCAGCAGTGGGCCAGGGGGATGGGGTATCCGGGAGAACACTGAAGCTTTCTTT. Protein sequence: CASSGPGGWGIRENTEAFF.